Listed below are T cell receptor beta chains from one sample, sequenced in a study of beta chain features in type 1 diabetes. Profiled with immunoSEQ multiplex PCR; TCRdb holds only in-frame clones, not every one. There are roughly 150,000 clones in the sample; about 9% occur only once, and around 0.5% lies in the top ten. Sequencing used central memory CD4+ T cells from blood. These TCRs come from a young woman with type 1 diabetes. CDR3s leave out the opening cysteine and the closing phenylalanine or tryptophan. The order of the fields is J gene, V gene, CDR3 protein.

j_gene: TRBJ1-1; v_gene: TRBV11-3; CDR3aa: ASSLAGPGQVNTEAF
j_gene: TRBJ1-5; v_gene: TRBV30; CDR3aa: AWSVSSYSNQPQH
j_gene: TRBJ1-2; v_gene: TRBV6-5; CDR3aa: ASSSRNEGSKT
j_gene: TRBJ1-1; v_gene: TRBV7-2; CDR3aa: ASSAGQGFSYVF
j_gene: TRBJ1-2; v_gene: TRBV4-3; CDR3aa: ASSRTGTTGYT
j_gene: TRBJ2-7; v_gene: TRBV7-2; CDR3aa: ASSLNGLAGGPWYEQY
j_gene: TRBJ1-4; v_gene: TRBV2; CDR3aa: ATCREYNEKLF
j_gene: TRBJ1-5; v_gene: TRBV28; CDR3aa: ASSRAGGVQPQH
j_gene: TRBJ2-1; v_gene: TRBV7-2; CDR3aa: ASSLDYVRYNEQF
j_gene: TRBJ2-4; v_gene: TRBV6-5; CDR3aa: ASSATEDIQY